Listed here is a single TCR beta chain. Germline V gene lookup returns CDR1 SGHRS and CDR2 YFSETQ. V lost 1 base and J lost 7; bases outside the gene matches: 14. The CDR3 runs 18 residues. This entry belongs to a study of T cell changes during pregnancy in multiple sclerosis. Clones were sequenced by immunoSEQ multiplex PCR, and TCRdb holds only the in-frame ones, with some missing. The sample yields tens of thousands of clones, around 90% seen once. Here the sequenced sample was peripheral blood, taken in the first trimester of pregnancy. The chain is built from TRBV5-1 and TRBJ2-1; 10 bases match TRBD2. The source of this sequence is a female donor with multiple sclerosis, enrolled in a pregnancy study. The CDR3 is CASSLTFVSGRIGNEQFF. The CDR3 nucleotides read TGCGCCAGCAGCTTGACGTTTGTTAGCGGGAGGATAGGTAATGAGCAGTTCTTC.